This TCR beta chain comes out of a study of PD-1 blockade in classical Hodgkin lymphoma. General study findings and limits: There was a significant rise in CD4+ TCR diversity by C4D1, with no such rise for CD8+.

The CDR3 runs to 15 residues. CDR1 is LNHDA, CDR2 SQIVND, per germline (reference sequence). V lost 3 bases and J 3 bases, leaving 14 bases between the germline ends. This clone showed up just a few times. Its antigen remains unknown. Sequencing used immunoSEQ multiplex PCR; TCRdb keeps in-frame clones, though not all of them. This table has tens of thousands of clones, approximately 80% appearing once. Noted time point: cycle 4 day 1 (C4D1), after more than five weeks of nivolumab. Each and every patient relapsed after autologous stem cell transplantation, and patients got differing brentuximab vedotin exposure.

The chain is built from TRBV19 and TRBJ2-5, with D perhaps matching TRBD2 (6 bases). The receptor's source is a human donor with classical Hodgkin lymphoma. Here the sequenced sample was peripheral blood mononuclear cells (PBMCs), taken before the fourth cycle of nivolumab. DNA for the CDR3: TGTGCCAGTAGTATGACCCCGGAGGGCAAAGAGACCCAGTACTTC. Amino acids: CASSMTPEGKETQYF.